This T cell receptor (beta chain) was sequenced during a study of Graves' ophthalmopathy and Graves' hyperthyroidism. V was cut by 8 bases and J by 5 bases, with 15 bases left in between. The length of the CDR3 is 12 residues. Germline CDR1 is SQVTM and CDR2 is ANQGSEA. Scientists amplified the TCR beta CDR3 regions from RNA transcripts. RT-PCR with HTBI primers came first, then second-round multiplex PCR. TCRdb fed the multiplex PCR reads into MiXCR, producing one record per CDR3 protein. The sample has approximately 1.2 million distinct CDR3 sequences; about 35% are singletons. Sequencing input: peripheral blood or thyroid tissue (not recorded which). This rearrangement joins TRBV29-1 to TRBJ2-5, with D maybe TRBD1 (5 bases). The TCR was taken from an adult man with Graves' hyperthyroidism. In DNA form, the CDR3 reads TGCAGCTCAGGGCTCACGCTGGAGACCCAGTACTTC. Amino acid sequence: CSSGLTLETQYF. The full variable domain, with the rest looked up from reference TRBV29-1 and TRBJ2-5, is SAVISQKPSRDICQRGTSLTIQCQVDSQVTMMFWYRQQPGQSLTLIATANQGSEATYESGFVIDKFPISRPNLTFSTLTVSNMSPEDSSIYLCSSGLTLETQYFGPGTRLLVL.